This TCR beta chain originates from a study of shared T cell receptors in the human thymus. This CDR3 has 15 amino acids. The V and J ends lost 5 bases and 2 bases respectively, with 14 bases between them. Germline assignment: CDR1 SNHLY and CDR2 FYNNEI. Here immunoSEQ multiplex PCR was the method, and the copy in TCRdb shows in-frame clones only, minus some. The sample consists of hundreds of thousands of clones, 78% of them appearing once. This sample was also put to use in a study of human thymus T cells. That study adds: In corrective heart surgery, resections were taken, and these provided the thymus tissue. Unrelated individuals reportedly shared highly overlapping thymic TCR repertoires.

The specimen was thymocytes. The chain joins TRBV2 to TRBJ2-3; possibly TRBD2 for D (5 bases). The receptor was derived from a boy under three years old with a congenital heart defect. DNA of the CDR3: TGTGCCAGCAGTCCCACTAGTGGGGTCACAGATACGCAGTATTTT. It is translated as CASSPTSGVTDTQYF. The whole variable domain, filled in from reference TRBV2 and TRBJ2-3, reads EPEVTQTPSHQVTQMGQEVILRCVPISNHLYFYWYRQILGQKVEFLVSFYNNEISEKSEIFDDQFSVERPDGSNFTLKIRSTKLEDSAMYFCASSPTSGVTDTQYFGPGTRLTVL.